A selection of T cell receptor beta chains follows, all from one sample in a study of cytomegalovirus exposure and HLA in healthy donors. Data came from immunoSEQ multiplex PCR; TCRdb stores just in-frame clones and leaves some out. The data show 98,000 or so clones, approximately 95% seen once. Sample: PBMCs. The receptor source for this set is a young woman in good health and CMV-seronegative. Both conserved end residues are part of each CDR3. Fields, in order: CDR3 protein, CDR3 DNA, V gene, J gene, clone size, D gene. A D gene is named only where the DNA matches it firmly. The size field is filled for only some rows; it gives once, few, many or a size class.

CDR3: CASSYPGTGFREQYF
DNA: TGCGCCAGCAGCTATCCCGGGACAGGGTTTCGCGAGCAGTACTTC
V: TRBV5-1
J: TRBJ2-7
size: .
D: TRBD1

CDR3: CASSLVQGNEAFF
DNA: TGTGCCAGCAGCTTAGTACAGGGCAATGAAGCTTTCTTT
V: TRBV7-9
J: TRBJ1-1
size: .
D: .

CDR3: CASTPGTDINEQFF
DNA: TGTGCCAGCACCCCCGGGACAGACATCAATGAGCAGTTCTTC
V: TRBV21-1
J: TRBJ2-1
size: .
D: .

CDR3: CASSEAVIGSAYNSPLHF
DNA: TGTGCCAGCAGTGAAGCGGTTATCGGGTCTGCGTATAATTCACCCCTCCACTTT
V: TRBV6-1
J: TRBJ1-6
size: .
D: .

CDR3: CASSLARTGTRGDTEAFF
DNA: TGTGCCAGCAGCTTAGCGCGGACAGGAACTAGGGGGGACACTGAAGCTTTCTTT
V: TRBV7-6
J: TRBJ1-1
size: .
D: TRBD1

CDR3: CASTYLTFWAFF
DNA: TGTGCCAGCACTTATTTGACATTTTGGGCTTTCTTT
V: TRBV4-2
J: TRBJ1-1
size: .
D: .

CDR3: CASSEEGQYTDTQYF
DNA: TGTGCCAGCAGTGAAGAGGGACAGTACACAGATACGCAGTATTTT
V: TRBV6-1
J: TRBJ2-3
size: .
D: TRBD1

CDR3: CASSLDRSPTVNEKLFF
DNA: TGTGCCAGCAGCTTGGACAGGTCCCCGACCGTTAATGAAAAACTGTTTTTT
V: TRBV5-6
J: TRBJ1-4
size: .
D: .

CDR3: CASSEGTVNNQPQHF
DNA: TGTGCCAGCAGTGAAGGGACAGTCAACAATCAGCCCCAGCATTTT
V: TRBV6-1
J: TRBJ1-5
size: .
D: .

CDR3: CASSSKPGQGAGTDTQYF
DNA: TGTGCCAGCAGTTCAAAGCCGGGACAGGGGGCAGGGACAGATACGCAGTATTTT
V: TRBV28
J: TRBJ2-3
size: .
D: TRBD1

CDR3: CASSLRQGMGEAFF
DNA: TGTGCCAGCAGTTTAAGACAGGGGATGGGTGAAGCTTTCTTT
V: TRBV28
J: TRBJ1-1
size: .
D: TRBD1

CDR3: CASSVAGSVAETQYF
DNA: TGTGCCAGCAGCGTAGCGGGGAGTGTGGCCGAGACCCAGTACTTC
V: TRBV9
J: TRBJ2-5
size: once
D: .

CDR3: CASRPRGYQETQYF
DNA: TGTGCCAGCAGGCCCCGGGGGTATCAAGAGACCCAGTACTTC
V: TRBV6-5
J: TRBJ2-5
size: .
D: .

CDR3: CATRSSGANVLTF
DNA: TGTGCCACCAGGAGCTCTGGGGCCAACGTCCTGACTTTC
V: TRBV15
J: TRBJ2-6
size: .
D: .

CDR3: CASSQTGYNSPLHF
DNA: TGTGCCAGCAGCCAAACCGGGTATAATTCACCCCTCCACTTT
V: TRBV14
J: TRBJ1-6
size: once
D: .

CDR3: CASSLWLEAFF
DNA: TGTGCCAGCAGCCTTTGGCTCGAAGCTTTCTTT
V: TRBV28
J: TRBJ1-1
size: .
D: .

CDR3: CASSFGLAGGDEQFF
DNA: TGTGCCAGCAGCTTTGGACTAGCGGGGGGGGATGAGCAGTTCTTC
V: TRBV5-8
J: TRBJ2-1
size: few
D: TRBD2

CDR3: CASSLGVWDTGGTYEQYF
DNA: TGTGCCAGCAGCTTAGGAGTTTGGGACACAGGGGGCACCTACGAGCAGTACTTC
V: TRBV11-2
J: TRBJ2-7
size: .
D: TRBD1

CDR3: CASREGRLAGGQNTGELFF
DNA: TGTGCCAGTAGGGAAGGAAGACTAGCGGGGGGGCAGAACACCGGGGAGCTGTTTTTT
V: TRBV19
J: TRBJ2-2
size: .
D: TRBD2

CDR3: CASSLGSWGRVSTEAFF
DNA: TGTGCCAGCAGCTTAGGGTCGTGGGGGCGGGTTAGCACTGAAGCTTTCTTT
V: TRBV7-9
J: TRBJ1-1
size: .
D: .

CDR3: CAIRGTGSTEAFF
DNA: TGTGCCATCAGAGGGACAGGGTCCACTGAAGCTTTCTTT
V: TRBV10-3
J: TRBJ1-1
size: .
D: TRBD1

CDR3: CASSEQVSNSPLHF
DNA: TGTGCCAGCAGTGAACAGGTTTCTAATTCACCCCTCCACTTT
V: TRBV6-4
J: TRBJ1-6
size: .
D: .

CDR3: CASSLRTGSGTEAFF
DNA: TGTGCCAGCAGTTTGAGGACAGGGTCAGGGACTGAAGCTTTCTTT
V: TRBV28
J: TRBJ1-1
size: once
D: TRBD1

CDR3: CASSVGGNGQYF
DNA: TGTGCCAGCAGCGTAGGAGGTAACGGGCAGTACTTC
V: TRBV9
J: TRBJ2-7
size: .
D: .

CDR3: CASSGRGRGASHTQYF
DNA: TGTGCCAGCAGCGGCCGGGGGCGGGGGGCTTCTCATACGCAGTATTTT
V: TRBV27
J: TRBJ2-3
size: .
D: TRBD2

CDR3: CASSLNRGGTYNEQFF
DNA: TGTGCCAGCAGTCTTAACCGGGGGGGAACCTACAATGAGCAGTTCTTC
V: TRBV7-9
J: TRBJ2-1
size: .
D: TRBD2

CDR3: CASSQGDTQYF
DNA: TGCGCCAGCAGCCAGGGGGATACGCAGTATTTT
V: TRBV10-2
J: TRBJ2-3
size: .
D: .

CDR3: CASSLPTGPWTKNIQYF
DNA: TGTGCCAGCAGCTTACCGACAGGGCCGTGGACCAAAAACATTCAGTACTTC
V: TRBV7-3
J: TRBJ2-4
size: .
D: TRBD1

CDR3: CASSLEGSGGPSSYNEQFF
DNA: TGTGCCAGCAGCTTAGAAGGTAGCGGGGGGCCTAGCTCCTACAATGAGCAGTTCTTC
V: TRBV7-2
J: TRBJ2-1
size: .
D: TRBD2

CDR3: CASSLVGLAGGDTQYF
DNA: TGTGCCAGCAGCTTGGTCGGACTAGCGGGGGGGGATACGCAGTATTTT
V: TRBV5-4
J: TRBJ2-3
size: .
D: TRBD2

CDR3: CARDRDRTTDTQYF
DNA: TGTGCCAGAGACCGGGACAGAACCACAGATACGCAGTATTTT
V: TRBV2
J: TRBJ2-3
size: .
D: TRBD1

CDR3: CASTPGDRSNYGYTF
DNA: TGTGCCAGCACCCCGGGCGACAGGTCTAACTATGGCTACACCTTC
V: TRBV5-8
J: TRBJ1-2
size: .
D: .

CDR3: CAISESRTASPYGYTF
DNA: TGTGCCATCAGTGAGTCAAGGACAGCTAGTCCCTATGGCTACACCTTC
V: TRBV10-3
J: TRBJ1-2
size: .
D: .

CDR3: CASMGTSGGDTGELFF
DNA: TGTGCCAGTATGGGGACTAGCGGAGGAGACACCGGGGAGCTGTTTTTT
V: TRBV7-9
J: TRBJ2-2
size: few
D: TRBD2

CDR3: CASSHADRGQYEQYF
DNA: TGTGCCAGCAGCCACGCGGACAGGGGGCAATACGAGCAGTACTTC
V: TRBV7-9
J: TRBJ2-7
size: once
D: TRBD1

CDR3: CASSLISVGPGGGYTF
DNA: TGTGCCAGCAGTTTAATTTCGGTTGGGCCTGGGGGCGGCTACACCTTC
V: TRBV28
J: TRBJ1-2
size: .
D: .

CDR3: CASSSGQGPYEQYF
DNA: TGTGCCAGCAGCTCGGGACAGGGCCCCTACGAGCAGTACTTC
V: TRBV7-9
J: TRBJ2-7
size: .
D: TRBD1

CDR3: CASSLFPGYEQYF
DNA: TGTGCCAGCAGCTTATTTCCGGGATACGAGCAGTACTTC
V: TRBV7-3
J: TRBJ2-7
size: .
D: .

CDR3: CASSPIKGQGSYEQYF
DNA: TGTGCCAGCAGCCCCATTAAGGGACAGGGGTCCTACGAGCAGTACTTC
V: TRBV11-2
J: TRBJ2-7
size: .
D: TRBD1

CDR3: CATSRVPRGRFYEQYF
DNA: TGTGCCACCAGCAGAGTTCCCAGGGGGCGATTCTACGAGCAGTACTTC
V: TRBV15
J: TRBJ2-7
size: .
D: TRBD1

CDR3: CASSTQGRNTEAFF
DNA: TGTGCCAGCAGCACACAGGGTCGGAACACTGAAGCTTTCTTT
V: TRBV7-2
J: TRBJ1-1
size: .
D: .

CDR3: CASKEGGTEYNEQFF
DNA: TGTGCCAGCAAAGAAGGGGGGACAGAGTACAATGAGCAGTTCTTC
V: TRBV7-9
J: TRBJ2-1
size: .
D: .

CDR3: CASSQRTGGNEQFF
DNA: TGCGCCAGCAGCCAGCGGACAGGGGGCAATGAGCAGTTCTTC
V: TRBV4-1
J: TRBJ2-1
size: .
D: TRBD1

CDR3: CASSLGGVGPGNTIYF
DNA: TGTGCCAGCAGTCTGGGGGGGGTGGGCCCTGGAAACACCATATATTTT
V: TRBV28
J: TRBJ1-3
size: .
D: .

CDR3: CASSNPGTGQETQYF
DNA: TGTGCCAGCAGCAACCCCGGGACAGGCCAAGAGACCCAGTACTTC
V: TRBV7-6
J: TRBJ2-5
size: .
D: TRBD1

CDR3: CASSEDRANSPLHF
DNA: TGTGCCAGCAGTGAGGACAGGGCAAATTCACCCCTCCACTTT
V: TRBV2
J: TRBJ1-6
size: .
D: TRBD1

CDR3: CASSLVGQRQETQYF
DNA: TGTGCCAGCAGCTTAGTGGGACAGCGCCAAGAGACCCAGTACTTC
V: TRBV7-9
J: TRBJ2-5
size: .
D: TRBD1

CDR3: CASSLLNTGELFF
DNA: TGTGCCAGCAGCCTACTAAACACCGGGGAGCTGTTTTTT
V: TRBV27
J: TRBJ2-2
size: .
D: .

CDR3: CATSAQLAGGAYEQYF
DNA: TGTGCCACCAGCGCGCAACTAGCGGGGGGAGCCTACGAGCAGTACTTC
V: TRBV15
J: TRBJ2-7
size: .
D: TRBD2

CDR3: CASSSGGGWNQPQHF
DNA: TGTGCCAGCAGCTCAGGGGGCGGGTGGAATCAGCCCCAGCATTTT
V: TRBV28
J: TRBJ1-5
size: .
D: TRBD1

CDR3: CASRSVSGNTIYF
DNA: TGTGCCAGCAGATCAGTCTCTGGAAACACCATATATTTT
V: TRBV6-1
J: TRBJ1-3
size: few
D: .

CDR3: CASSLAGLAGGPYNEQFF
DNA: TGTGCCAGCAGCTTAGCGGGACTAGCGGGGGGGCCCTACAATGAGCAGTTCTTC
V: TRBV7-2
J: TRBJ2-1
size: .
D: TRBD2

CDR3: CAWSGEGSYNSPLHF
DNA: TGTGCCTGGAGTGGGGAGGGTTCCTATAATTCACCCCTCCACTTT
V: TRBV30
J: TRBJ1-6
size: .
D: .

CDR3: CASSVFSGNTIYF
DNA: TGTGCCAGCAGTGTTTTTAGCGGAAACACCATATATTTT
V: TRBV2
J: TRBJ1-3
size: .
D: .

CDR3: CASHGEGWNTEAFF
DNA: TGTGCCAGCCACGGGGAGGGGTGGAACACTGAAGCTTTCTTT
V: TRBV4-2
J: TRBJ1-1
size: .
D: .